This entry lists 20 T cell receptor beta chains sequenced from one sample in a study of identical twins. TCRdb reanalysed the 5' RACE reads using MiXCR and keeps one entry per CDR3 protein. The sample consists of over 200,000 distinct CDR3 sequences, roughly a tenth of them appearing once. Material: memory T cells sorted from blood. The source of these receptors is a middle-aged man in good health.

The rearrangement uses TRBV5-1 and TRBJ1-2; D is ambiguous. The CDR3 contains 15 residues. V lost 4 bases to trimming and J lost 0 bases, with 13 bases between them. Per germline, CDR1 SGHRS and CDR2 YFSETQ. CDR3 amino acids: CASSPEAGTNYGYTF. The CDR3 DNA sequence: TGCGCCAGCAGCCCCGAGGCCGGGACTAACTATGGCTACACCTTC.

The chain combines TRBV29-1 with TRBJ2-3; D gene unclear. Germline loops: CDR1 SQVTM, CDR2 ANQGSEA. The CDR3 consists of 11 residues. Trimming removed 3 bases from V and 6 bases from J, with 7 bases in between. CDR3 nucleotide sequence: TGCAGCGTTGACGTCTACGATACGCAGTATTTT. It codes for CSVDVYDTQYF.

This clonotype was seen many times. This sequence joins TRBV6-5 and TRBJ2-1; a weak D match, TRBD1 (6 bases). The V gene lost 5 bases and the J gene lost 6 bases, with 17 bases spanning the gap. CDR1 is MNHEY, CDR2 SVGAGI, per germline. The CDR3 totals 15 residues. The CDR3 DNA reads TGTGCCAGCAGTAACCGGGATTGGGGGCCCAATGAGCAGTTCTTC. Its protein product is CASSNRDWGPNEQFF.

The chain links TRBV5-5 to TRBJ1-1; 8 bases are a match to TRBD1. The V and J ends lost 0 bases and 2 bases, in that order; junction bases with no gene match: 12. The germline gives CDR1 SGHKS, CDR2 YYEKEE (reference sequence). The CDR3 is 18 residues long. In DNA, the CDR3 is TGTGCCAGCAGCTTGGATTCAATCGGACAGGGATTAAACACTGAAGCTTTCTTT. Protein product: CASSLDSIGQGLNTEAFF.

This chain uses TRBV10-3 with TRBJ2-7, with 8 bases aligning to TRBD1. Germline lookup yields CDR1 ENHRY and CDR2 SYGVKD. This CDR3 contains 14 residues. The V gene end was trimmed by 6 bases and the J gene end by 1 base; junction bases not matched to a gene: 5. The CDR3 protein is CAIRPQGGSYEQYF. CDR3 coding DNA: TGTGCCATCAGGCCACAGGGGGGATCCTACGAGCAGTACTTC.

The CDR3 DNA sequence: TGTGCCAGCCGCCTAGCGGGAGGATTATTAGCGGGGGAGCTGTTTTTT. It translates to CASRLAGGLLAGELFF. V gene TRBV6-1 combines with J gene TRBJ2-2, with TRBD2 matching over 11 bases. Per germline, CDR1 MNHNS and CDR2 SASEGT. This CDR3 comprises 16 residues. Unmatched junction bases numbered 13, after V lost 8 bases and J lost 8 bases.

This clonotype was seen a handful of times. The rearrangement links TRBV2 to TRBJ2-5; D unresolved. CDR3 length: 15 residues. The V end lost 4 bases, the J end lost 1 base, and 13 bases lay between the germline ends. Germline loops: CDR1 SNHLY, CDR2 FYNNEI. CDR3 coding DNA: TGTGCCAGCAGTGGACTCGGGCAGATCCAAGAGACCCAGTACTTC. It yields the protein CASSGLGQIQETQYF.

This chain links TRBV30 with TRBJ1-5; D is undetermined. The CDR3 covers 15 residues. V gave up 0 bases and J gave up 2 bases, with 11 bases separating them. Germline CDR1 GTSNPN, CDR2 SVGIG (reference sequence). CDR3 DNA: TGTGCCTGGAGTGTAAATACGGGCCGCAATCAGCCCCAGCATTTT. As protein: CAWSVNTGRNQPQHF.

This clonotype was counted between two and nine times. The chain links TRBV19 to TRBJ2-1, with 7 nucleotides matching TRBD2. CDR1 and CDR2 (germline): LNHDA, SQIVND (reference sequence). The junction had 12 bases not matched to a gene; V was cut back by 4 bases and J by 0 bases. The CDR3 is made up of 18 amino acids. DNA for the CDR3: TGTGCCAGTAGTACCATCTTCCGTAGCGGGTCCTCCTACAATGAGCAGTTCTTC. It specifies CASSTIFRSGSSYNEQFF.

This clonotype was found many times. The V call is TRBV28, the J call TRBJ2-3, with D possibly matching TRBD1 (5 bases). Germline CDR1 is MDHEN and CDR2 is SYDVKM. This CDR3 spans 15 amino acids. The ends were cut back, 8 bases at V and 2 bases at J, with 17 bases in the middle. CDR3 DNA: TGTGCCAGCCTCGATAGACAGACGAACACAGATACGCAGTATTTT. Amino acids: CASLDRQTNTDTQYF.

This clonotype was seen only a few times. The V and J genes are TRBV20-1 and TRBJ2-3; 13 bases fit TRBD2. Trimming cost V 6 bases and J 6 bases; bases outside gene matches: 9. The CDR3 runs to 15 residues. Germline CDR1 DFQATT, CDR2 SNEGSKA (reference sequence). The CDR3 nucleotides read TGCAGTGCCAGTAGGACTAGCGGGAGATCGGATACGCAGTATTTT. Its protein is CSASRTSGRSDTQYF.

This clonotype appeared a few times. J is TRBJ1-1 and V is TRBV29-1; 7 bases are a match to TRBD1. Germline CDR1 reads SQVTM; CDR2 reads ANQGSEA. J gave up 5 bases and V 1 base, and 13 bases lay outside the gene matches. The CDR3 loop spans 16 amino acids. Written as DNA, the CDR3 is TGCAGCGTTGAAGGGGTAGGGGGCGCGGTGGGAACTGAAGCTTTCTTT. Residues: CSVEGVGGAVGTEAFF. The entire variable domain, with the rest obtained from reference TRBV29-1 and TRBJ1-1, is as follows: SAVISQKPSRDICQRGTSLTIQCQVDSQVTMMFWYRQQPGQSLTLIATANQGSEATYESGFVIDKFPISRPNLTFSTLTVSNMSPEDSSIYLCSVEGVGGAVGTEAFFGQGTRLTVV.

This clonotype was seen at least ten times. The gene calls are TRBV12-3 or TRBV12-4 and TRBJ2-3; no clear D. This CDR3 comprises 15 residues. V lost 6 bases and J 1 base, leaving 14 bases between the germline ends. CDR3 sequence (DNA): TGTGCCAGCAGCCATAGCTTTGGTGGCACAGATACGCAGTATTTT. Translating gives CASSHSFGGTDTQYF.

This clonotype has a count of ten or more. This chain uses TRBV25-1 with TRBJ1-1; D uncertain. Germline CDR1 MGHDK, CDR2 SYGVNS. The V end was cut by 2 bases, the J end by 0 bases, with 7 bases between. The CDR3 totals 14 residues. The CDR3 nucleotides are TGTGCCAGCAGTGAAGGCGGAATGAACACTGAAGCTTTCTTT. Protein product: CASSEGGMNTEAFF.

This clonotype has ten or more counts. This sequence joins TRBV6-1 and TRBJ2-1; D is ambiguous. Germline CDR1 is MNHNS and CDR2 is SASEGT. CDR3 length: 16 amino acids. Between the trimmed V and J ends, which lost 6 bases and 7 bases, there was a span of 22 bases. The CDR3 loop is CASSQTLNFRKNEQFF. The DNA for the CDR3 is TGTGCCAGCAGCCAGACTCTAAACTTCAGAAAGAATGAGCAGTTCTTC.

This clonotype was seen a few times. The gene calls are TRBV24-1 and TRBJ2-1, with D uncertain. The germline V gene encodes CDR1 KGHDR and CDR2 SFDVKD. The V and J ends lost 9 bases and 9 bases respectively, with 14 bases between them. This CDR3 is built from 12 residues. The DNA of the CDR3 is TGTGCCACCGGCTCTTTGTTTGGTGAGCAGTTCTTC. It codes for CATGSLFGEQFF.

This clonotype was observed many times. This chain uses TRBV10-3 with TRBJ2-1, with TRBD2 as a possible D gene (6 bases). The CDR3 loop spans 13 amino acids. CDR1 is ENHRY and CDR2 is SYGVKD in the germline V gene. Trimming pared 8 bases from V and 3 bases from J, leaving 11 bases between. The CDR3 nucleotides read TGTGCCATCGGCAGGGACTTCTACAATGAGCAGTTCTTC. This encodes CAIGRDFYNEQFF.

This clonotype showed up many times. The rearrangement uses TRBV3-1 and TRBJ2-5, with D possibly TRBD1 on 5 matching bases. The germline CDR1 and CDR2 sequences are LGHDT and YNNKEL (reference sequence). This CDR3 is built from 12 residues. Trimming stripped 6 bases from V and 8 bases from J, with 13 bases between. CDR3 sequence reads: CASSLKQDTQYF. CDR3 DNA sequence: TGTGCCAGCAGTTTGAAACAGGATACCCAGTACTTC.

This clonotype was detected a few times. This CDR3 reads CAWIIQTNTEAFF. CDR3 DNA: TGTGCCTGGATCATCCAGACAAACACTGAAGCTTTCTTT. The chain is built from TRBV30 and TRBJ1-1, with D unresolved. Trimming shortened V by 4 bases and J by 2 bases, and 11 bases separated the two germline ends. This CDR3 is 13 amino acids long. Germline V lookup: CDR1 GTSNPN, CDR2 SVGIG (reference sequence).

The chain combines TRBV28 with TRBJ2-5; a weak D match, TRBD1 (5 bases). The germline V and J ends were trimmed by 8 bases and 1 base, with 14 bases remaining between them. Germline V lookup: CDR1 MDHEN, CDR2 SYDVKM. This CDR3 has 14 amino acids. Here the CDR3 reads CASSPARGQETQYF. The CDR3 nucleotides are TGTGCCAGCTCACCTGCAAGGGGCCAAGAGACCCAGTACTTC.